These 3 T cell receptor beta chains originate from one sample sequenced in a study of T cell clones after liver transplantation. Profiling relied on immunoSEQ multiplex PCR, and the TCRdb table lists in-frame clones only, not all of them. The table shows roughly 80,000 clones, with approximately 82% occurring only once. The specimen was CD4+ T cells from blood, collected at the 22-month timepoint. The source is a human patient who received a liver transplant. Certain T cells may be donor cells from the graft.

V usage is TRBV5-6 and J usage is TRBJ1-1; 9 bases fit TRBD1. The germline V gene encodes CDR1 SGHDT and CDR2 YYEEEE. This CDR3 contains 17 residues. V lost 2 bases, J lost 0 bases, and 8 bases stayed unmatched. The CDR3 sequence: CASSLLQGAYLNTEAFF. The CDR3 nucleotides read TGTGCCAGCAGCTTACTACAGGGGGCATATTTGAACACTGAAGCTTTCTTT.

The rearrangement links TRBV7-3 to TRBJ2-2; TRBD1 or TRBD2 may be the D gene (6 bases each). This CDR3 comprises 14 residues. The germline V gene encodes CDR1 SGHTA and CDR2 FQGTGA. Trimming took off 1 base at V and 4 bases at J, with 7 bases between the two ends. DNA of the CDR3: TGTGCCAGCAGCTTAAAGGGGGGCACCGGGGAGCTGTTTTTT. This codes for CASSLKGGTGELFF.

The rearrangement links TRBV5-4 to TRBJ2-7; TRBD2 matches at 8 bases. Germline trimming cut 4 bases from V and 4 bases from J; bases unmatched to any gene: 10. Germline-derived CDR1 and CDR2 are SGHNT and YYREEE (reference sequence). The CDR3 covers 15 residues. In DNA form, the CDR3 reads TGTGCCAGCAGCCCCGAGGTAGCGGGGCTTTACGAGCAGTACTTC. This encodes CASSPEVAGLYEQYF.